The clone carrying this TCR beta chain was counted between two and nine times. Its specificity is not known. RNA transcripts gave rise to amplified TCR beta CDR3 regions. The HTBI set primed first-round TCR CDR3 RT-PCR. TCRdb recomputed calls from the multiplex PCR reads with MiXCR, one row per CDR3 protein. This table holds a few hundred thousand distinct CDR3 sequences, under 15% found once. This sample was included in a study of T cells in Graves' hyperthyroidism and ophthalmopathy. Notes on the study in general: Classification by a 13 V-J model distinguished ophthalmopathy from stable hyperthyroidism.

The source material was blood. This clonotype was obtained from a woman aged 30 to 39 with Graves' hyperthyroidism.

CDR3 region: CASSSGQGRNEQFF. CDR3 sequence (DNA): TGTGCCAGCAGCTCCGGACAGGGGCGAAATGAGCAGTTCTTC. The chain combines TRBV7-2 with TRBJ2-1; 9 bases align to TRBD1. Looked up from germline, CDR1 is SGHTA and CDR2 is FQGNSA. V lost 4 bases, J lost 7 bases, and 5 bases stayed unmatched. The CDR3 has 14 amino acids. Full variable domain (remainder filled in from reference TRBV7-2 and TRBJ2-1): GAGVSQSPSNKVTEKGKDVELRCDPISGHTALYWYRQSLGQGLEFLIYFQGNSAPDKSGLPSDRFSAERTGGSVSTLTIQRTQQEDSAVYLCASSSGQGRNEQFFGPGTRLTVL.